The T cell receptor beta chain described here comes from a study of blood T cell repertoires in COVID-19. Study-wide context: Samples of COVID-19 (acute and convalescent) were obtained from the United States, Italy and Spain.

Authors' processing steps: Nucleated cell counts were estimated from reference gene primer amplification. The method was immunoSEQ multiplex PCR; TCRdb's version includes in-frame clones alone and lacks a portion of them. V and J calls plus clone size are reproduced from that table; the DNA served to infer D and trimming. The sample shows over 150,000 clones, over 70% of them seen only once. Per germline, CDR1 SGHDN and CDR2 FVKESK. The CDR3 extends over 13 amino acids. Between the trimmed V and J ends, which lost 4 bases and 4 bases, there was a span of 10 bases. The sequenced sample consisted of peripheral blood. The TCR comes from a woman in her sixties with acute or convalescent COVID-19. The rearrangement uses TRBV14 and TRBJ1-2, with a tentative D call TRBD1 (5 bases). This CDR3 is CASSPTGIYGYTF. DNA of the CDR3: TGTGCCAGCAGCCCAACAGGAATCTATGGCTACACCTTC.